This T cell receptor (beta chain) was sequenced in a study of tumor-infiltrating lymphocytes in primary liver carcinoma. Study-level background: There were roughly 3.65 to 8 million productive TCRbeta reads per sample, a yield similar across tissue types.

V shed 5 bases and J 7 bases; nucleotides not matched to a gene: 10. The CDR3 covers 15 residues. Per germline, CDR1 SGHAT and CDR2 FQNNGV. Of note for this clonotype: The antigen remains undetermined.

Whole-study results and caveats: Paired tumor-adjacent and tumor-blood samples overlapped less than tumor region pairs did. Blood trailed tumors significantly in top-250-clone fraction (p = 0.039).

Making TCR beta cDNA involved 400 to 600 ng total RNA and a constant-region primer. Sequencing libraries for TCR beta derived from three nested multiplex PCR rounds that used slightly modified ARM-PCR. Researchers ran the first two PCR rounds for roughly 11 cycles each with TRBV1-TRBV30 forward primers and a C-beta reverse primer. Using its own MiXCR run on the multiplex PCR reads, TCRdb lists one record per CDR3 protein. The table has about 120,000 distinct CDR3 sequences, nearly 70% seen once. The study co-extracted DNA and RNA from about 21-30 mg of unsorted bulk tissue. None of the patients had received treatment, and all had chronic HBV infection.

This chain links TRBV11-2 with TRBJ2-2; TRBD1 matches 7 bases. The sequencing input was tumor-adjacent normal liver tissue. The sequence came from a woman in her sixties with primary liver carcinoma and hepatitis B virus infection. DNA for the CDR3: TGTGCCAGCAGCCCCACCAGGGGGACAAACGGGGAGCTGTTTTTT. Its protein product is CASSPTRGTNGELFF.